Below are 19 T cell receptor beta chains sequenced from a single sample in a study of response to subunit inactivated influenza vaccine. MiXCR was run by TCRdb on the RT-PCR reads, yielding one entry per CDR3 protein. The sample holds over 800,000 distinct CDR3 sequences; approximately 22% are singletons and the top ten take approximately 10%. Sequences were derived from PBMCs from blood, sampled about 5 days after vaccination. These receptors came from a man in his fifties who received an inactivated influenza vaccine.

In this sample, this clonotype turned up a few times. The genes are TRBV6-1 and TRBJ1-3; D gene ambiguous. Germline assignment: CDR1 MNHNS and CDR2 SASEGT. V was clipped by 6 bases and J by 2 bases, with 14 bases between them. The CDR3 runs to 15 residues. The chain's CDR3 is CASSMTGLPGNTIYF. The CDR3 coding sequence is TGTGCCAGCAGCATGACCGGCCTGCCTGGAAACACCATATATTTT.

The chain is built from TRBV3-1 and TRBJ1-1; perhaps TRBD1 as D (5 bases). The V gene's germline CDR1 is LGHDT and CDR2 YNNKEL (reference sequence). The CDR3 is 16 residues long. V lost 1 base and J 4 bases, leaving 16 bases between the germline ends. In DNA, the CDR3 is TGTGCCAGCAGCCAAGTGGGCAGGGCGGAGGCCACTGAAGCTTTCTTT. It is translated as CASSQVGRAEATEAFF.

This clonotype turned up a few times. The gene calls are TRBV12-3 or TRBV12-4 and TRBJ1-1; D unresolved. Trimming shortened V by 4 bases and J by 2 bases, and 14 bases separated the two germline ends. This CDR3 is 15 amino acids long. The CDR3 DNA follows: TGTGCCAGCAGTTCCCCTGGACGGAGTAACACTGAAGCTTTCTTT. This encodes CASSSPGRSNTEAFF.

This clonotype turned up a few times. The gene calls are TRBV20-1 and TRBJ1-2; no definite D call. Germline CDR1 reads DFQATT; CDR2 reads SNEGSKA (reference sequence). The CDR3 is made up of 12 amino acids. V lost 3 bases and J 2 bases, leaving 7 bases between the germline ends. This chain's CDR3 is CSASGGNYGYTF. CDR3 in DNA: TGCAGTGCTAGCGGAGGAAACTATGGCTACACCTTC.

The chain uses TRBV20-1 and TRBJ2-3, with TRBD2 as a possible D gene (6 bases). V was shortened by 6 bases and J by 0 bases, with 13 bases between the two germline ends. Germline-derived CDR1 and CDR2 are DFQATT and SNEGSKA (reference sequence). This CDR3 contains 14 residues. CDR3 coding DNA: TGCAGTGCGGCAATAGCGGTTAGCACAGATACGCAGTATTTT. As protein: CSAAIAVSTDTQYF.

This chain links TRBV24-1 with TRBJ2-2; D not certain. V dropped 1 base and J dropped 3 bases, with 11 bases sitting between them. The CDR3 covers 16 residues. Germline CDR1 KGHDR, CDR2 SFDVKD. The CDR3 DNA is TGTGCCACCAGTGATTTCGGGCCGGCGTACACCGGGGAGCTGTTTTTT. Its protein product is CATSDFGPAYTGELFF.

This clonotype was observed a few times. The chain uses TRBV7-8 and TRBJ2-7; the match to TRBD2 covers 9 bases. The length of the CDR3 is 17 residues. Germline CDR1 and CDR2: SGHVS and FQNEAQ. The V gene end was trimmed by 1 base and the J gene end by 1 base; junction bases not matched to a gene: 8. CDR3 nucleotides: TGTGCCAGCAGCTTAGTGGCCCTAGCGGGGCCTTCCTACGAGCAGTACTTC. Translating it yields CASSLVALAGPSYEQYF. The full variable domain, its missing parts supplied by reference TRBV7-8 and TRBJ2-7, is GAGVSQSPRYKVAKRGQDVALRCDPISGHVSLFWYQQALGQGPEFLTYFQNEAQLDKSGLPSDRFFAERPEGSVSTLKIQRTQQEDSAVYLCASSLVALAGPSYEQYFGPGTRLTVT.

The rearrangement joins TRBV28 to TRBJ2-1, with a tentative D call TRBD1 (7 bases). The CDR3 extends over 14 amino acids. Deletions cut 8 bases from V and 5 bases from J, with 16 bases between. Germline loops: CDR1 MDHEN, CDR2 SYDVKM. DNA of the CDR3: TGTGCCAGCGGGGGGCAGGGGGAGGACAATGAGCAGTTCTTC. The encoded protein is CASGGQGEDNEQFF. Drawing the rest from reference TRBV28 and TRBJ2-1, the complete variable domain is DVKVTQSSRYLVKRTGEKVFLECVQDMDHENMFWYRQDPGLGLRLIYFSYDVKMKEKGDIPEGYSVSREKKERFSLILESASTNQTSMYLCASGGQGEDNEQFFGPGTRLTVL.

This clonotype was counted a few times. The chain links TRBV6-5 to TRBJ2-7, with 7 positions matching TRBD2. Per the germline V gene, CDR1 is MNHEY and CDR2 is SVGAGI. After removal of 2 bases from V and 0 bases from J, the junction contained 4 bases not matched to a gene. The CDR3 is 15 amino acids. The CDR3 spells CASSYSWGGSYEQYF. CDR3 DNA: TGTGCCAGCAGTTACAGTTGGGGGGGCTCCTACGAGCAGTACTTC.

This clonotype has only one observation. The J gene is TRBJ2-1, the V gene TRBV28, with D tentatively TRBD2 (6 bases). V dropped 4 bases and J dropped 6 bases, with 22 bases sitting between them. Germline V gives CDR1 MDHEN, CDR2 SYDVKM. The CDR3 length is 17 residues. In nucleotides, the CDR3 is TGTGCCAGCAGTTCCATTGGCGGGATCCGCCGGGCCAATGAGCAGTTCTTC. Translation: CASSSIGGIRRANEQFF.

This clonotype was counted at least ten times. The rearrangement joins TRBV12-3 or TRBV12-4 to TRBJ2-5; D may be TRBD1 or TRBD2 (6 bases each). V lost 4 bases, J lost 5 bases, and 14 bases lay in between. The CDR3 contains 14 residues. CDR3 DNA sequence: TGTGCCAGCAGTTGGACACTAGGGGGGGAGACCCAGTACTTC. It specifies CASSWTLGGETQYF.

The rearrangement joins TRBV4-1 to TRBJ2-2; tentatively, D is TRBD1 or TRBD2 (6 bases each). Germline assignment: CDR1 MGHRA and CDR2 YSYEKL. CDR3 length: 17 amino acids. V was trimmed by 2 bases and J by 2 bases, leaving 15 bases between them. CDR3 in DNA: TGCGCCAGCAGCCAACCAGACCGGGGGCCAAACACCGGGGAGCTGTTTTTT. It codes for CASSQPDRGPNTGELFF.

This clonotype was observed a handful of times. CDR3 amino acids: CASHGHKNTEAFF. The CDR3 region has the DNA TGTGCCAGCCACGGACACAAGAACACTGAAGCTTTCTTT. The chain employs TRBV25-1 and TRBJ1-1; TRBD1 is a possible D gene (5 bases). Germline V gives CDR1 MGHDK, CDR2 SYGVNS. This CDR3 is 13 amino acids long. V was trimmed by 8 bases and J by 1 base, leaving 11 bases between them.

In this sample, this clonotype turned up a few times. A read error is possible here, since a much larger clone lies one base away. This chain links TRBV24-1 with TRBJ2-5, with D uncertain. The germline gives CDR1 KGHDR, CDR2 SFDVKD. Trimming removed 0 bases from V and 3 bases from J, with 4 bases in between. CDR3 length equals 13 residues. CDR3 in DNA: TGTGCCACCAGTGATTTGACAGAAGAGACCCAGTACTTC. It encodes CATSDLTEETQYF.

This sequence joins TRBV5-1 and TRBJ2-1; D might be TRBD1 (6 bases). Germline loops: CDR1 SGHRS, CDR2 YFSETQ. V was shortened by 3 bases and J by 2 bases, with 12 bases between the two germline ends. CDR3 length equals 15 residues. CDR3 protein: CASSSDSDAYNEQFF. The CDR3, as DNA: TGCGCCAGCAGCTCGGACAGCGACGCCTACAATGAGCAGTTCTTC.

The chain recombines TRBV5-6 with TRBJ2-7; no clear D. The V and J ends lost 3 bases and 6 bases respectively, with 19 bases between them. Germline CDR1 SGHDT, CDR2 YYEEEE. CDR3 size: 15 residues. The chain's CDR3 is CASSYWGLGGLEQYF. In DNA form, the CDR3 reads TGTGCCAGCAGCTACTGGGGTCTAGGCGGTCTCGAGCAGTACTTC.

The chain carries TRBV6-5 and TRBJ1-2; a weak D match, TRBD1 (6 bases). From germline, CDR1 is MNHEY and CDR2 SVGAGI. V was pared by 0 bases and J by 5 bases, with 13 bases between. The CDR3 is 15 residues long. CDR3 coding DNA: TGTGCCAGCAGTTACTCGTTACAGGGAACTTATGGCTACACCTTC. This gives the protein CASSYSLQGTYGYTF.

The chain is built from TRBV5-1 and TRBJ2-1; 11 nucleotides agree with TRBD2. This CDR3 has 16 amino acids. Losses at the gene ends were 1 base for V and 4 bases for J; bases not matched to a gene: 4. In germline, CDR1 is SGHRS, CDR2 YFSETQ. DNA of the CDR3: TGCGCCAGCAGCTTGATTGTAGCGGGGGGGTACAATGAGCAGTTCTTC. Translating it yields CASSLIVAGGYNEQFF. Drawing the rest from reference TRBV5-1 and TRBJ2-1, the complete variable domain is KAGVTQTPRYLIKTRGQQVTLSCSPISGHRSVSWYQQTPGQGLQFLFEYFSETQRNKGNFPGRFSGRQFSNSRSEMNVSTLELGDSALYLCASSLIVAGGYNEQFFGPGTRLTVL.

This clonotype was detected a few times. The rearrangement joins TRBV6-5 to TRBJ2-7, with D possibly TRBD2 on 6 matching bases. The CDR3 loop spans 14 amino acids. Deletions cut 2 bases from V and 2 bases from J, with 10 bases between. Germline V gives CDR1 MNHEY, CDR2 SVGAGI. CDR3 loop: CASSYVAGTYEQYF. CDR3 nucleotide sequence: TGTGCCAGCAGTTACGTCGCGGGAACCTACGAGCAGTACTTC.